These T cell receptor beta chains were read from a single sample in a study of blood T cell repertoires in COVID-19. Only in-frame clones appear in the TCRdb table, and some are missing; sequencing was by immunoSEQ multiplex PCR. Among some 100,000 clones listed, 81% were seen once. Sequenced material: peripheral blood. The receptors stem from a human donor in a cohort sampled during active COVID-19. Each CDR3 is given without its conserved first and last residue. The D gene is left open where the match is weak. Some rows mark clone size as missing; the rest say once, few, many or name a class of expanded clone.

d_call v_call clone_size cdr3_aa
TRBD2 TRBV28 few ASSGTSGRISYNEQF
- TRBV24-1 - ATSGPGRRYTIY
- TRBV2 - ASKGHNTEAF
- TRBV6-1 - ASSETSDQPQH
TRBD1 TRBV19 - ASSPLTGGSYNEQF
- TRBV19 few ASSIGDTATQY
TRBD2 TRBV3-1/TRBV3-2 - ASSRGRGSYEQY
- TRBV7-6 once ASSPDESYEQY
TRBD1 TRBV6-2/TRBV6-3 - ASSYSKAGGVYTEAF
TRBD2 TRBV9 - ASSVAASGGSTDTQY
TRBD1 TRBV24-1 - ATSGSRGLVNSNQPQH
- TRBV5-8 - ASSLDSLAGELF
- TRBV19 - ASSTNLGLEQY
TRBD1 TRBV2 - ASSDYLQGASNEQF
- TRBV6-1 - ASSEAVATSGNTIY
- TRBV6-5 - ASSYSQTGQFYGYT
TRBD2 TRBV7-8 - ASSSLAGLREVNEQY
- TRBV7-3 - ASSHGGAYEQY
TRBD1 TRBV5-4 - ASSLARRTGGVKNTEAF
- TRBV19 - ASSRPAGRARGTDTQY
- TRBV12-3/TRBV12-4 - ASSLARDQGSY
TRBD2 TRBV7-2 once ASSHRASGEGTQY
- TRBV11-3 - ASSAHNEQF
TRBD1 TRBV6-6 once ASSSGQGAYEQY
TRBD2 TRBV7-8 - ASSSLLAGSGETQY
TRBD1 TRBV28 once ASAQGFTDTQY
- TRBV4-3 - ASRPGQVTNYGYT
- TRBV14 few ASRRDTDTQY
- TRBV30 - AWSDKTGTYYEQY
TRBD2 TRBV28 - ASSRPSGVHEQY
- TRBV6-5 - ASSRFNQPQH
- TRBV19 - ASSRIVAYTEAF
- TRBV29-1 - SVGSGLNEQF
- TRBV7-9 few ATRTSSYNEQF
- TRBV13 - ASSLVPGVNTEAF
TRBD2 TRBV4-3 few ASSQARGRASNEQF
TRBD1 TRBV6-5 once ASSKTGGSNQPQH
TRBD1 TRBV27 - ASRINRGPYEQY
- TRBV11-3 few ASSSPFPRVANTGELF
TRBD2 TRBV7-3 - ASSQIRGGPKNEQF
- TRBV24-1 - ATSDPSGRETQY
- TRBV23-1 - ASSHRGGRRTEAF
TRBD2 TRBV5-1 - ASRQTSGSPAEQY
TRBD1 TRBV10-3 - ATGQGASYEQY
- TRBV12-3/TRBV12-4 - ASSLWHQPQH
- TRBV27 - ASSNRISYEQY
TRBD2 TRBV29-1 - SGAITSGAYEQY
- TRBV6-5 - ASSYEGLSNTEAF
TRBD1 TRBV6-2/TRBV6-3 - ASSPMSRGNQPQH
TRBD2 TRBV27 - ASRLAGTTYEQY
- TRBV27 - ASSPRRGGNQETQY
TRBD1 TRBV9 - ASSAYSGTGGEKLF
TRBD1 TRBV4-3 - ASSHGTGGSDTEAF
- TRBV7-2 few ASSPSRGRAAF
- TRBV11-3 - ASSLSSGVSGELF